The 16 T cell receptor beta chains listed next were all sequenced from one sample in a study of T cells after posttransplantation cyclophosphamide (dated by TCRdb to about 2016). The intended sense of this specimen's treatment or condition label: high-dose cyclophosphamide on days +3 and +4 as single-agent GVHD prophylaxis. For conditioning, the PTCy patients got busulfan and fludarabine, then a related or unrelated marrow graft, followed by cyclophosphamide on days +3 and +4. Libraries were made using the immunoSEQ multiplex PCR assay. In its TCRdb copy, this immuneACCESS table keeps in-frame sequences only and misses some clones. Where compared with another copy, unresolved V genes explain less than half of these, and the others have no known cause. The sample table records under 50,000 clones; 90% of these occur just once. The ten most abundant clones make up 2% to 2.5% of the sample. The starting material was PBMCs, obtained just over 60 days after allogeneic stem cell transplant with posttransplant cyclophosphamide. The receptors shown here come from a male patient aged 55 to 70 who received an allogeneic stem cell transplant from a related donor and was CMV-positive. After a transplant, some T cells may be of graft donor origin.

V and J are TRBV5-8 and TRBJ2-5; D is perhaps TRBD2 (5 bases). CDR3 size: 15 residues. CDR1 is SGHTS and CDR2 is YDEGEE in the germline V gene. Trimming took off 0 bases at V and 7 bases at J, with 16 bases between the two ends. In DNA, the CDR3 is TGTGCCAGCAGCTTGGCACGGGCTACTAGTGGGACCCAGTACTTC. Translated: CASSLARATSGTQYF.

This clone was seen only once. The gene calls are TRBV19 and TRBJ1-1; the D gene is possibly TRBD1 (5 bases). The germline V and J ends were trimmed by 5 bases and 1 base, with 11 bases remaining between them. CDR1 is LNHDA, CDR2 SQIVND, per germline (reference sequence). The CDR3 is 14 amino acids. This chain's CDR3 is CASSPGYWNTEAFF. CDR3 sequence (DNA): TGTGCCAGTAGTCCAGGGTATTGGAACACTGAAGCTTTCTTT.

The chain links TRBV7-9 to TRBJ1-2; 7 bases align to TRBD1. CDR3 size: 16 residues. Looked up from germline, CDR1 is SEHNR and CDR2 is FQNEAQ (reference sequence). Trimming cost V 2 bases and J 4 bases; bases outside gene matches: 10. As DNA, the CDR3 is TGTGCCAGCAGCTTACCCTCCACAGGGGTGGGCTATGGCTACACCTTC. It translates to CASSLPSTGVGYGYTF.

This chain connects TRBV7-9 to TRBJ1-2; D possibly corresponds to TRBD1 (6 bases). From germline, CDR1 is SEHNR and CDR2 FQNEAQ (reference sequence). This CDR3 comprises 16 residues. V lost 5 bases and J 6 bases, leaving 22 bases between the germline ends. The CDR3 spells CASSERNRENADGYTF. CDR3 DNA: TGTGCCAGCAGCGAACGAAACAGGGAGAACGCCGATGGCTACACCTTC.

The chain combines TRBV2 with TRBJ2-2; TRBD1 aligns across 11 bases. The CDR3 loop spans 16 amino acids. The ends lost 6 bases at V and 0 bases at J; junction bases unmatched: 3. Germline V gene data show CDR1 as SNHLY and CDR2 as FYNNEI. CDR3 in DNA: TGTGCCAGCAGGAAGGGACAGGGGGCGAACACCGGGGAGCTGTTTTTT. Translation gives CASRKGQGANTGELFF.

The rearrangement uses TRBV5-1 and TRBJ1-6; TRBD1 aligns across 10 bases. The V gene end was trimmed by 0 bases and the J gene end by 8 bases; junction bases not matched to a gene: 5. This CDR3 comprises 16 residues. Germline values: CDR1 SGHRS, CDR2 YFSETQ. CDR3 residues: CASSLDWTGGYSPLHF. The CDR3 nucleotides are TGCGCCAGCAGCTTGGACTGGACAGGGGGTTATTCACCCCTCCACTTT. The full variable domain, completed using reference TRBV5-1 and TRBJ1-6, is KAGVTQTPRYLIKTRGQQVTLSCSPISGHRSVSWYQQTPGQGLQFLFEYFSETQRNKGNFPGRFSGRQFSNSRSEMNVSTLELGDSALYLCASSLDWTGGYSPLHFGNGTRLTVT.

This clone has more than one count but fewer than ten. The CDR3 region has the DNA TGCGCCAGCAGCCCGGCCTCAGGCCGTAACTATGGCTACACCTTC. Protein sequence: CASSPASGRNYGYTF. The chain joins TRBV5-1 to TRBJ1-2; D gene uncertain. The ends were cut back, 4 bases at V and 1 base at J, with 14 bases in the middle. Germline V gene lookup returns CDR1 SGHRS and CDR2 YFSETQ. The length of the CDR3 is 15 residues.

The rearrangement uses TRBV30 and TRBJ1-1; possible D gene TRBD1, 6 bases. From germline, CDR1 is GTSNPN and CDR2 SVGIG (reference sequence). V lost 5 bases and J lost 4, with 14 bases in between. CDR3 length equals 13 residues. The CDR3 region is CAWGRGMGTEAFF. The CDR3 coding sequence is TGTGCCTGGGGTAGGGGGATGGGCACTGAAGCTTTCTTT.

The rearrangement uses TRBV18 and TRBJ1-1; TRBD1 matches 9 bases. This CDR3 contains 15 residues. Trimming at V came to 5 bases and at J to 1 base, leaving 5 bases not matched to a gene. The germline V gene has CDR1 KGHSH and CDR2 LQKENI. The CDR3 spells CASSDRTGENTEAFF. The CDR3, as DNA: TGTGCCAGCTCAGACAGGACAGGGGAGAACACTGAAGCTTTCTTT.

The chain combines TRBV19 with TRBJ2-7; D is possibly TRBD2 (6 bases). This CDR3 has 14 amino acids. Trimming removed 5 bases from V and 2 bases from J, with 13 bases in between. Germline CDR1 and CDR2: LNHDA and SQIVND (reference sequence). The CDR3 is CASSEGGLPYEQYF. Here the CDR3 DNA reads TGTGCCAGTAGTGAGGGAGGACTACCCTACGAGCAGTACTTC.

The sample holds one count of this clone. This chain links TRBV19 with TRBJ2-3, with D uncertain. Trimming stripped 3 bases from V and 2 bases from J, with 6 bases between. CDR1 LNHDA and CDR2 SQIVND come from the germline V gene (reference sequence). The CDR3 length is 13 residues. The chain's CDR3 is CASSIRLTDTQYF. For the CDR3, the DNA is TGTGCCAGTAGTATCCGACTCACAGATACGCAGTATTTT.

This clone was recorded once. J is TRBJ2-7 and V is TRBV27; TRBD1 aligns across 7 bases. The CDR3 runs to 12 residues. Germline V gene data show CDR1 as MNHEY and CDR2 as SMNVEV (reference sequence). V lost 6 bases and J lost 6; bases outside the gene matches: 5. CDR3 loop: CASSRNRGEQYF. Here the CDR3 DNA reads TGTGCCAGCAGCCGGAACAGGGGCGAGCAGTACTTC.

The chain carries TRBV5-4 and TRBJ1-2, with 8 positions matching TRBD1. Germline CDR1 SGHNT, CDR2 YYREEE (reference sequence). The V gene end was trimmed by 4 bases and the J gene end by 7 bases; junction bases not matched to a gene: 24. The CDR3 extends over 19 amino acids. The CDR3 sequence is CASSANTGGLGATGTGYTF. The CDR3 coding sequence is TGTGCCAGCAGCGCCAATACAGGGGGTTTAGGGGCTACGGGAACTGGCTACACCTTC. The whole variable domain, filled in from reference TRBV5-4 and TRBJ1-2, reads ETGVTQSPTHLIKTRGQQVTLRCSSQSGHNTVSWYQQALGQGPQFIFQYYREEENGRGNFPPRFSGLQFPNYSSELNVNALELDDSALYLCASSANTGGLGATGTGYTFGSGTRLTVV.

This chain uses TRBV5-6 with TRBJ2-2; the D gene is possibly TRBD2 (5 bases). V shed 0 bases and J shed 7 bases, with 19 bases lying between them. The CDR3 spans 17 residues. CDR1 is SGHDT and CDR2 is YYEEEE in the germline V gene. This CDR3 is CASSLEERRPSGGELFF. In nucleotides, the CDR3 is TGTGCCAGCAGCTTGGAGGAGCGTCGCCCGAGCGGCGGGGAGCTGTTTTTT.

The chain links TRBV27 to TRBJ2-1; D possibly corresponds to TRBD2 (5 bases). Germline V lookup: CDR1 MNHEY, CDR2 SMNVEV (reference sequence). V was trimmed by 4 bases and J by 10 bases, leaving 17 bases between them. This CDR3 region has 14 residues. The CDR3: CASSWSGILGEQFF. CDR3 sequence (DNA): TGTGCCAGCAGTTGGAGCGGAATCTTGGGGGAGCAGTTCTTC.

The CDR3 nucleotides read TGTGCCAGCAGTGAAATTGCGGGAACTGCTAATGAAAAACTGTTTTTT. It codes for CASSEIAGTANEKLFF. The chain has TRBV6-1 and TRBJ1-4; no clear D gene. The CDR3 consists of 16 residues. CDR1 MNHNS and CDR2 SASEGT come from the germline V gene. The V end lost 2 bases, the J end lost 3 bases, and 13 bases lay between the germline ends.